This TCR beta chain was recovered during a study of blood T cell repertoires in COVID-19 (dated by TCRdb to 2020 to 2021). Background for the entire study: Samples covering the acute and convalescent phases of COVID-19 were provided by collaborators in the United States, Italy and Spain. The material from the prospective study consisted of cDNA or gDNA derived from T cells, B-cell-depleted T cells, or PBMCs. Subjects who had been exposed to COVID-19, were actively infected with it, or had recovered from it provided the deeply sampled blood TCRbeta repertoires that made up the dataset. The repertoires were released in a freely available public database intended as a resource for research on the immune response to SARS-CoV-2. The samples were drawn from the first 160 participants of the ongoing ImmuneRACE study and from some 1,300 subjects provided by 6 global collaborators. A de-identified subject ID, COVID-19 status, age in years and sex were almost always included in the sample metadata. Where HLA class I and class II types were available, the types were taken from metadata supplied by the sample provider, not from assay-based typing.

General findings and caveats noted by the study authors: The quantity of clinical and demographic metadata differed by source and by participant and was supplied without curation.

V loses 8 bases of germline sequence and J loses 15 bases, and the interval between the two ends is 11 bases. The CDR3 spans 10 residues, from the cysteine through the phenylalanine. Kept here is only the CDR3 DNA, which spans 30 bases and is read in frame from base 1. As encoded in the germline V gene (reference sequence), CDR1 is LGHDT while CDR2 is YNNKEL. The immunoSEQ Assay, a bias-controlled multiplex PCR, was used to amplify TCRbeta CDR3 regions from genomic DNA. On the study's bioinformatics: Within the assay, amplification of reference gene primers was used to estimate how many nucleated cells each sample contained. To quantify the absolute abundance of each unique TCRbeta CDR3 rearrangement, sequence reads were collapsed and filtered. For each sample, productive Simpson clonality was calculated by taking the square root of Simpson's diversity index across productive rearrangements. TCRdb took over this immuneACCESS table, retaining in-frame rearrangements with V and J assigned. Such tables are incomplete; in checked studies, under half of the missing clones stem from an unresolved V gene, and the remainder is unexplained. That table supplies the V and J calls and clone size; D and trimming were determined from the DNA. Counted in this sample were over 85,000 clones; about 85% of them appeared once. The ten largest clones represent just over 3% of the sample.

One collaborating source in Seattle enrolled patients during active infection and followed them longitudinally through the course of disease. Each collaborating institution followed its own protocols to collect whole blood in K2EDTA tubes. For TCRbeta analysis, collaborators shipped samples as frozen whole blood, isolated PBMCs, or DNA extracted from either of those sample types. On this clone itself: It lacks a known antigen. No clone much larger than this one lies a single base away; base qualities are absent.

Source material: peripheral blood. The receptor's source is an elderly woman with COVID-19, enrolled during active disease. The chain couples TRBV3-1 (or the pseudogene TRBV3-2) to TRBJ1-6; a tentative D call is TRBD1 (5 bases match). This receptor has the CDR3 CASGRGLLHF. In nucleotides, the sequence is TGTGCCAGCGGGAGGGGTCTCCTCCACTTT.